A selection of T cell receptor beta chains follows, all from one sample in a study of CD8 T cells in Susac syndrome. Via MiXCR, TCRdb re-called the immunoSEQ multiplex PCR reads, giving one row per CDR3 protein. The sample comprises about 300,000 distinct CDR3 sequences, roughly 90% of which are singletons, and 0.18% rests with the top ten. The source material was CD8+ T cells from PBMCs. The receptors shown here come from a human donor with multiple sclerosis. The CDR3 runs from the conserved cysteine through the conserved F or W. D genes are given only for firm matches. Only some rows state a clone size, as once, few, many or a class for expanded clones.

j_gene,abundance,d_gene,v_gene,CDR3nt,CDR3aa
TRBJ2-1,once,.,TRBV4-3,TGCGCCAGCAGCCAAGCTTCCTCGGCGGGATCCTACAATGAGCAGTTCTTC,CASSQASSAGSYNEQFF
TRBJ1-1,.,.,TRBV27,TGTGCCAGCAGTTCGAGGGCAGGAAAGAACACTGAAGCTTTCTTT,CASSSRAGKNTEAFF
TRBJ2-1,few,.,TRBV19,TGTGCCAGTAGTCCACAGGGTTTCAATGAGCAGTTCTTC,CASSPQGFNEQFF
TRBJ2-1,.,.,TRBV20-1,TGCAGTGCTAGAGAGGGGGGCCCCCTGGCCTACAATGAGCAGTTCTTC,CSAREGGPLAYNEQFF
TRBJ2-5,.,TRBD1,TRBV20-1,TGCAGTGCTAGAGATGGGGGACAGGGAAATTGGGAGACCCAGTACTTC,CSARDGGQGNWETQYF
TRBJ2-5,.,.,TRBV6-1,TGTGCCAGCAGTACCGGGCCCCTCCAAGAGACCCAGTACTTC,CASSTGPLQETQYF
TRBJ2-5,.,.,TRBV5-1,TGCGCCAGCAGCCGCAGTACTGAGGAGACCCAGTACTTC,CASSRSTEETQYF
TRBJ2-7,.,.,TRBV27,TGTGCCAGCAGTCCCAGAGGGGCCTTGGACGAGCAGTACTTC,CASSPRGALDEQYF
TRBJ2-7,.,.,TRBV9,TGTGCCAGCAGCGTAGAAGGAGCCAGGTACGAGCAGTACTTC,CASSVEGARYEQYF
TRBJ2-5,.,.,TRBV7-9,TGTGCCAGCAGCTTCGTCGGACAGGGAGGGGAGACCCAGTACTTC,CASSFVGQGGETQYF
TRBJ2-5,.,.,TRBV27,TGTGCCAGCAGTTGGACCCTCCGGGAGACCCAGTACTTC,CASSWTLRETQYF
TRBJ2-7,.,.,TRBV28,TGTGCCAGCCGGGGCAGGGGTTTCTACGAGCAGTACTTC,CASRGRGFYEQYF
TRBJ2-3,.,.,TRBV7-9,TGTGCCAGCAGCTCCTTTCTCGGGGGGCTGAGCACAGATACGCAGTATTTT,CASSSFLGGLSTDTQYF
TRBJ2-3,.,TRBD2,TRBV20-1,TGCAGTGCTAGACCCTTAGCGGGAGTGGGGAGAGGCACAGATACGCAGTATTTT,CSARPLAGVGRGTDTQYF
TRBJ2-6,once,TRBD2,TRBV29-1,TGCAGCGTTGCTGGCGGGGGGCCCTCTGGGGCCAACGTCCTGACTTTC,CSVAGGGPSGANVLTF
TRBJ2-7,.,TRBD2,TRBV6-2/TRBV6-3,TGTGCCAGCAGTCTAGCGGGAGGGCCTCCGCAGTACTTC,CASSLAGGPPQYF
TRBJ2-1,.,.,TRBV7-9,TGTGCCAGCAGTCATCTGGGTGAGCAGTTCTTC,CASSHLGEQFF
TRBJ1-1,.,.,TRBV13,TGTGCCAGCAGCCCACCTCTCCTACCCACTGAAGCTTTCTTT,CASSPPLLPTEAFF
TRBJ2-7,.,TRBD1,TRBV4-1,TGCGCCAGCAGCCAAGAGACAGGGGGCCTCTACGAGCAGTACTTC,CASSQETGGLYEQYF
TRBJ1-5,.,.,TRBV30,TGTGCCTGGAGTTCCGGGGTTGGCAATCAGCCCCAGCATTTT,CAWSSGVGNQPQHF
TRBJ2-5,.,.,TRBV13,TGTGCCAGCAGCTTAGATTCTCGGGAGACCCAGTACTTC,CASSLDSRETQYF
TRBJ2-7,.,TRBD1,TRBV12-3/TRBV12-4,TGTGCCAGCAGTTCCTCCGACAGGGCACACGAGCAGTACTTC,CASSSSDRAHEQYF
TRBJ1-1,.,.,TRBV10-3,TGTGCCATCAGTGGGTCAGCTGAAGCTTTCTTT,CAISGSAEAFF
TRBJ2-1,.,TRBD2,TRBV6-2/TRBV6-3,TGTGCCAGCAGTTACGGACTAGCGGGGGTGACCTCCTACAATGAGCAGTTCTTC,CASSYGLAGVTSYNEQFF
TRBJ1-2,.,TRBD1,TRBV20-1,TGCAGTACCTCGACAGGGGATTATTATGGCTACACCTTC,CSTSTGDYYGYTF
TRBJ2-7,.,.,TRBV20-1,TGCAGTGCTAGTTCGACATCGTTCTACGAGCAGTACTTC,CSASSTSFYEQYF
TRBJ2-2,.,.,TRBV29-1,TGCAGCGTTGAAATGATCCCCGGAGGGGGCCTGAGCACCGGGGAGCTGTTTTTT,CSVEMIPGGGLSTGELFF
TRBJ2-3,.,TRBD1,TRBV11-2,TGTGCCAGCAGCTTAGACCCAGGGGGATGGGCAGATACGCAGTATTTT,CASSLDPGGWADTQYF
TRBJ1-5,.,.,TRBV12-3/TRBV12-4,TGTGCCAGCAGTCCCCTCGGGGTAGGTCAGCCCCAGCATTTT,CASSPLGVGQPQHF
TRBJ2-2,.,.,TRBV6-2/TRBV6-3,TGTGCCAGCAGCCACCGGGAGACCGGGGAGCTGTTTTTT,CASSHRETGELFF